The 31 T cell receptor beta chains presented below share a single source sample, sequenced in a study of T cells in localized non-small cell lung cancer. TCRdb keeps only in-frame clones here, not all; method: immunoSEQ multiplex PCR. In the table there are 10,000 to 12,000 clones, around three quarters of which are singletons. This specimen consisted of peripheral blood, obtained before any cancer treatment. These receptor sequences come from a male donor older than 55 with stage I lung adenocarcinoma.

This clone has only one observation. CDR3 sequence: CASSPSRGAPDTQYF. The CDR3 nucleotides read TGTGCCAGCAGTCCGAGCCGGGGGGCCCCAGATACGCAGTATTTT. This sequence joins TRBV2 and TRBJ2-3; tentatively, D is TRBD2 (7 bases). V gave up 5 bases and J gave up 4 bases, with 16 bases separating them. The CDR3 covers 15 residues. Per the germline V gene, CDR1 is SNHLY and CDR2 is FYNNEI.

This sequence joins TRBV19 and TRBJ2-5; 8 nucleotides line up with TRBD2. TRBJ2-7 explains the end of the DNA better; the J call may be wrong. Germline-derived CDR1 and CDR2 are LNHDA and SQIVND (reference sequence). CDR3 length: 14 residues. The CDR3 coding sequence is TGTGCCAGTAGTACCGCGGGGGGCGAATACGAGCAGTACTTC. Translation: CASSTAGGEYEQYF.

The V and J genes are TRBV29-1 and TRBJ2-1; TRBD1 matches 7 bases. CDR3 length equals 15 residues. Germline CDR1 and CDR2: SQVTM and ANQGSEA. Germline trimming cut 0 bases from V and 4 bases from J; bases unmatched to any gene: 6. CDR3 in amino acids: CSVEEEGAGYNEQFF. CDR3 DNA sequence: TGCAGCGTTGAAGAAGAGGGGGCGGGTTACAATGAGCAGTTCTTC.

This chain uses TRBV7-6 with TRBJ2-7; 8 nucleotides line up with TRBD1. There are 14 residues in the CDR3. Germline loops: CDR1 SGHVS, CDR2 FNYEAQ. V shed 1 base, J shed 3 bases, and the junction held 2 bases outside the gene matches. The CDR3 nucleotides read TGTGCCAGCAGCTTAGGGACAGGGCTCTACGAGCAGTACTTC. Amino acid sequence: CASSLGTGLYEQYF.

The rearrangement uses TRBV5-1 and TRBJ1-3; 7 bases align to TRBD1. The CDR3 spans 13 residues. J lost 4 bases, V lost 6 bases, and 4 bases had no gene match. CDR1 SGHRS and CDR2 YFSETQ come from the germline V gene. As DNA, the CDR3 is TGCGCCAGCAAACAGGGGCAGGGAAACACCATATATTTT. Translating gives CASKQGQGNTIYF.

This chain uses TRBV21-1 with TRBJ1-2. TRBV21-1 is termed a pseudogene. CDR3 length equals 17 residues. The CDR3 loop reads CASSKGGGRLRLDGYTF. The CDR3 nucleotides are TGTGCCAGCAGCAAAGGTGGGGGGCGGCTTAGGTTGGATGGCTACACCTTC.

The chain links TRBV10-3 to TRBJ2-7; 12 nucleotides match TRBD2. There are 16 residues in the CDR3. V was clipped by 3 bases and J by 1 base; unmatched bases: 4. Per germline, CDR1 ENHRY and CDR2 SYGVKD. As DNA, the CDR3 is TGTGCCATCAGTGACCTAGGACTAGCGGGATCCTACGAGCAGTACTTC. It is translated as CAISDLGLAGSYEQYF.

The chain has TRBV5-4 and TRBJ1-6; tentatively, D is TRBD1 (6 bases). The ends were cut back, 1 base at V and 13 bases at J, with 18 bases in the middle. The CDR3 is made up of 15 amino acids. Germline V lookup: CDR1 SGHNT, CDR2 YYREEE (reference sequence). The CDR3 DNA is TGTGCCAGCAGCTTGACAGGGTCCCAGGGGCGGCCCCTCCACTTT. It specifies CASSLTGSQGRPLHF.

The chain couples TRBV4-1 to TRBJ1-5; 7 nucleotides match TRBD1. This CDR3 has 16 amino acids. The J segment lost 4 bases and the V segment lost 0 bases, leaving 6 bases of the junction unmatched. Germline assignment: CDR1 MGHRA and CDR2 YSYEKL. In nucleotides, the CDR3 is TGCGCCAGCAGCCAAGACCTGACAGGGAGGAATCAGCCCCAGCATTTT. Protein product: CASSQDLTGRNQPQHF.

V is TRBV4-3 and J is TRBJ2-2; the D gene is possibly TRBD1 (5 bases). This CDR3 region has 15 residues. V was trimmed by 3 bases and J by 5 bases, leaving 13 bases between them. CDR1 and CDR2 from the germline V gene are LGHNA and YSLEER. The DNA of the CDR3 is TGCGCCAGCAGCCAGGGTTCAGGGTTAACCGGGGAGCTGTTTTTT. Translation gives CASSQGSGLTGELFF.

CDR3 sequence (DNA): TGTGCCAGTAGAGATAGCGGGGGGGCTATAGATACGCAGTATTTT. It encodes CASRDSGGAIDTQYF. The J gene is TRBJ2-3, the V gene TRBV19, with 11 bases that match TRBD2. V shed 6 bases and J 5 bases; nucleotides not matched to a gene: 7. The CDR3 has 15 amino acids. CDR1 is LNHDA and CDR2 is SQIVND in the germline V gene (reference sequence).

The V gene is TRBV9, the J gene TRBJ1-6, with D possibly matching TRBD1 (5 bases). Germline CDR1 SGDLS, CDR2 YYNGEE. This CDR3 is built from 17 residues. Trimming cost V 4 bases and J 2 bases, with 16 bases left between them. CDR3 sequence reads: CASSPRGRSTYNSPLHF. Written as DNA, the CDR3 is TGTGCCAGCAGCCCGAGGGGAAGGAGTACCTATAATTCACCCCTCCACTTT.

The chain links TRBV6-1 to TRBJ1-5; the D is unclear. Trimming pared 1 base from V and 4 bases from J, leaving 5 bases between. CDR1 is MNHNS and CDR2 is SASEGT in the germline V gene. CDR3 length equals 13 residues. As DNA, the CDR3 is TGTGCCAGCAGTGAAGACAGAAATCAGCCCCAGCATTTT. Translating gives CASSEDRNQPQHF.

This sequence joins TRBV6-6 and TRBJ2-7, with TRBD1 matching 11 bases. CDR1 and CDR2 (germline): MNHNY, SVGAGI (reference sequence). J lost 6 bases, V lost 5 bases, and 6 bases had no gene match. The CDR3 covers 14 residues. DNA of the CDR3: TGTGCCAGCAGTCAACCGGACAGGGGGCTCGAGCAGTACTTC. It codes for CASSQPDRGLEQYF.

DNA of the CDR3: TGTGCCAGCAGCCGAAAGGCAGGGGGATACGAGCAGTACTTC. Encoded protein: CASSRKAGGYEQYF. The chain is built from TRBV13 and TRBJ2-7; 7 bases are a match to TRBD1. The CDR3 is made up of 14 amino acids. CDR1 and CDR2 (germline): PRHDT, FYEKMQ (reference sequence). V lost 5 bases, J lost 4 bases, and 8 bases stayed unmatched.

Only a few counts were recorded for this clone. The chain couples TRBV4-2 to TRBJ1-6; D gene unclear. The CDR3 has 16 amino acids. Per the germline V gene, CDR1 is LGHNA and CDR2 is YNFKEQ. Trimming stripped 4 bases from V and 0 bases from J, with 10 bases between. The CDR3 reads CASSLTGSSYNSPLHF. For the CDR3, the DNA is TGTGCCAGCAGCCTTACGGGAAGCTCCTATAATTCACCCCTCCACTTT.

The rearrangement links TRBV1 to TRBJ1-4; TRBD1 is the table's D call, not checked against the DNA. TRBV1 is termed a pseudogene. This CDR3 has 13 residues. This CDR3 reads CTSSQVLQVKLFF. The CDR3 nucleotides read TGCACCAGCAGCCAAGTTCTACAGGTTAAACTGTTTTTT.

The rearrangement links TRBV13 to TRBJ1-5; the match to TRBD1 covers 7 bases. CDR3 length: 15 residues. CDR1 and CDR2 (germline): PRHDT, FYEKMQ (reference sequence). The V and J ends lost 5 bases and 0 bases, in that order; junction bases with no gene match: 4. DNA of the CDR3: TGTGCCAGCAGCCCCCAGGGGGGTAGCAATCAGCCCCAGCATTTT. This translates into CASSPQGGSNQPQHF. The variable domain in full, completed from reference TRBV13 and TRBJ1-5, reads AAGVIQSPRHLIKEKRETATLKCYPIPRHDTVYWYQQGPGQDPQFLISFYEKMQSDKGSIPDRFSAQQFSDYHSELNMSSLELGDSALYFCASSPQGGSNQPQHFGDGTRLSIL.

The chain carries TRBV9 and TRBJ1-2; TRBD1 matches at 7 bases. CDR1 and CDR2 from the germline V gene are SGDLS and YYNGEE. The junction had 9 bases not matched to a gene; V was cut back by 0 bases and J by 4 bases. This CDR3 comprises 16 residues. CDR3 loop: CASSVGEGAGGYGYTF. In nucleotides, the CDR3 is TGTGCCAGCAGCGTAGGAGAAGGGGCAGGGGGCTATGGCTACACCTTC.

CDR3 nucleotide sequence: TGTGCCACCAGCAGGAAGGGACAGGCGGCGGAAGCTTTCTTT. Translated, it gives CATSRKGQAAEAFF. The V gene is TRBV15, the J gene TRBJ1-1; 8 nucleotides align to TRBD1. The CDR3 runs 14 residues. V shed 3 bases, J shed 8 bases, and the junction held 8 bases outside the gene matches. Germline V gene lookup returns CDR1 LNHNV and CDR2 YYDKDF (reference sequence).

The rearrangement joins TRBV4-1 to TRBJ2-4; D is unclear. Trimming left V 2 bases short and J 6 bases short, with 11 bases between. CDR1 and CDR2 (germline): MGHRA, YSYEKL. This CDR3 spans 14 amino acids. The CDR3 region is CASSQSTLRNIQYF. Written as DNA, the CDR3 is TGCGCCAGCAGCCAATCTACATTGAGAAACATTCAGTACTTC.

The chain is built from TRBV5-1 and TRBJ2-2, with D hard to call. V was clipped by 0 bases and J by 8 bases, with 14 bases between them. The CDR3 contains 15 residues. The germline V gene has CDR1 SGHRS and CDR2 YFSETQ. CDR3 DNA sequence: TGCGCCAGCAGCTTGGCCCGTTCCTACCCGGGGGAGCTGTTTTTT. Translated: CASSLARSYPGELFF.

This chain connects TRBV6-4 to TRBJ2-1, with TRBD2 matching 8 bases. After removal of 3 bases from V and 2 bases from J, the junction contained 6 bases not matched to a gene. The CDR3 length is 16 residues. Per germline, CDR1 MRHNA and CDR2 SNTAGT. CDR3 sequence (DNA): TGTGCCAGCAGTGATAGGGTAGCGGGGACCTACAATGAGCAGTTCTTC. Amino acid sequence: CASSDRVAGTYNEQFF.

Written as DNA, the CDR3 is TGTGCCAGCAAATTCGACACCCTCTCGGGCTACACCTTC. It encodes CASKFDTLSGYTF. This rearrangement joins TRBV28 to TRBJ1-2; D is ambiguous. Germline CDR1 reads MDHEN; CDR2 reads SYDVKM. V was cut by 7 bases and J by 8 bases, with 17 bases left in between. The CDR3 length is 13 residues.

This chain uses TRBV15 with TRBJ2-3, with D perhaps matching TRBD1 (5 bases). The CDR3 consists of 15 residues. The germline V gene has CDR1 LNHNV and CDR2 YYDKDF (reference sequence). Trimming removed 3 bases at V and 3 bases at J, with 13 bases between. The DNA for the CDR3 is TGTGCCACCAGCAGGGACAACCCTAGGACAGATACGCAGTATTTT. Translation gives CATSRDNPRTDTQYF. Full variable domain (remainder filled in from reference TRBV15 and TRBJ2-3): DAMVIQNPRYQVTQFGKPVTLSCSQTLNHNVMYWYQQKSSQAPKLLFHYYDKDFNNEADTPDNFQSRRPNTSFCFLDIRSPGLGDTAMYLCATSRDNPRTDTQYFGPGTRLTVL.

The chain is built from TRBV6-1 and TRBJ1-5, with a possible D match to TRBD1 (5 bases). CDR1 is MNHNS, CDR2 SASEGT, per germline. V lost 4 bases and J 2 bases, leaving 12 bases between the germline ends. The length of the CDR3 is 15 residues. The CDR3 here is CASSVTQGGNQPQHF. The CDR3 coding sequence is TGTGCCAGCAGTGTTACTCAGGGCGGCAATCAGCCCCAGCATTTT.

This clone turned up a few times. The gene calls are TRBV6-5 and TRBJ1-6, with D possibly being TRBD1 (6 bases). CDR1 is MNHEY and CDR2 is SVGAGI in the germline V gene. The V end lost 5 bases, the J end lost 7 bases, and 15 bases lay between the germline ends. The CDR3 is 15 residues long. CDR3 region: CASSPPGQTNSPLHF. The CDR3 DNA sequence: TGTGCCAGCAGTCCCCCCGGACAGACCAATTCACCCCTCCACTTT.

Only a few counts were recorded for this clone. The chain carries TRBV7-9 and TRBJ1-1, with D possibly being TRBD1 (6 bases). Trimming shortened V by 6 bases and J by 2 bases, and 10 bases separated the two germline ends. There are 13 residues in the CDR3. CDR1 and CDR2 from the germline V gene are SEHNR and FQNEAQ (reference sequence). The chain's CDR3 is CASRQGLNTEAFF. CDR3 bases: TGTGCCAGCAGACAGGGCCTAAACACTGAAGCTTTCTTT.

The V and J genes are TRBV14 and TRBJ2-5, with D unresolved. Germline loops: CDR1 SGHDN, CDR2 FVKESK. Trimming pared 3 bases from V and 7 bases from J, leaving 12 bases between. This CDR3 region has 13 residues. Written as DNA, the CDR3 is TGTGCCAGCAGCCAGGAACTTACGGGGACCCAGTACTTC. It translates to CASSQELTGTQYF.

The rearrangement joins TRBV5-1 to TRBJ2-4; D is possibly TRBD1 (6 bases). V shed 4 bases and J shed 0 bases, with 11 bases lying between them. Per germline, CDR1 SGHRS and CDR2 YFSETQ. CDR3 size: 15 residues. CDR3 in DNA: TGCGCCAGCAGCAACATACAGGGAGCCAAAAACATTCAGTACTTC. Translated: CASSNIQGAKNIQYF.

The chain couples TRBV5-4 to TRBJ2-7; D gene uncertain. The CDR3 covers 12 residues. V was pared by 5 bases and J by 3 bases, with 9 bases between. CDR1 is SGHNT and CDR2 is YYREEE in the germline V gene (reference sequence). Written as DNA, the CDR3 is TGTGCCAGCAGTAACCTTAACTACGAGCAGTACTTC. Translated: CASSNLNYEQYF.